This T cell receptor beta chain was recorded in a study of T-cell reconstitution after alpha-beta-depleted transplantation in children. Whole-study findings and limits: Reported findings indicate that, about two months after transplant, alpha-beta T cells came from several hundred expanded clones, which were derived from non-depleted graft cells. Newly made T cells mostly supplied T-cell counts and diversity one year after transplant. After transplant, high TCRbeta diversity at day 60 in some patients arose from surviving recipient T cells and thymic progenitors.

For TCRbeta, the library was prepared with unique molecular identifiers. TCRdb processed the PCR reads anew with MiXCR; each CDR3 protein has one entry. This table holds around 490,000 distinct CDR3 sequences, approximately 10% found once. Concerning this clonotype itself: Antigen: not known.

The CDR3 runs to 15 residues. Germline V lookup: CDR1 LGHNA, CDR2 YNFKEQ. The V segment lost 3 bases and the J segment 2 bases; nucleotides outside the gene matches: 6. V usage is TRBV4-2 and J usage is TRBJ2-7; 8 bases agree with TRBD2. This clonotype originated in a female patient aged 2-9 years who had a stem cell transplant for aplastic anemia, so the T cells may come from the graft donor. The input for sequencing was PBMCs, mostly from graft donor cells, taken 180 days after TCRalphabeta/CD19-depleted stem cell transplant. The CDR3 DNA reads as TGTGCCAGCAGCCACTATAGCGGGGCCACCTACGAGCAGTACTTC. The encoded protein is CASSHYSGATYEQYF.